This entry is about one T cell receptor beta chain. Its antigen is currently unknown. The CDR3 consists of 12 residues. CDR1 is MDHEN and CDR2 is SYDVKM in the germline V gene. Deletions cut 4 bases from V and 8 bases from J, with 11 bases between. The data derive from a study of shared clonotypes between healthy human individuals. General study points: The sharing of about 5% of naive CD4 clonotypes was seen across a few donors. Naive subsets usually exceeded memory subsets in estimated richness.

HIV-negative, healthy adults without recent acute infections or vaccinations were the donors. Clones were read by immunoSEQ multiplex PCR, and TCRdb kept only the in-frame ones, dropping some. In the table there are a few million clones, more than 90% of which are singletons. The sample consisted of naive CD4+ T cells sorted from blood. Subset denoted: CD45RA+ positively selected. The V gene is TRBV28, the J gene TRBJ1-2; weak D call: TRBD1 (5 bases). The receptor's source is a man aged 18-30 years in good health. CDR3 protein: CASSSQGGGYTF. In nucleotides, the CDR3 is TGTGCCAGCAGTTCTCAGGGTGGCGGCTACACCTTC.